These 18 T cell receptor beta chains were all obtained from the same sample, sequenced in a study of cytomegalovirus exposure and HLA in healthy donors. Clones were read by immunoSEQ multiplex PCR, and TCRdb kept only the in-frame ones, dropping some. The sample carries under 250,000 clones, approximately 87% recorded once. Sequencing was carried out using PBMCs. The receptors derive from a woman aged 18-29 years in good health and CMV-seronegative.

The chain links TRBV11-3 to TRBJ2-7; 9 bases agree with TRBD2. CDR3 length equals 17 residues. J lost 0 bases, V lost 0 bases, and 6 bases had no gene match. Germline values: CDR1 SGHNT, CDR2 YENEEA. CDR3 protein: CASSLDPASGISYEQYF. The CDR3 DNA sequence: TGTGCCAGCAGCTTAGATCCAGCTAGCGGGATCTCCTACGAGCAGTACTTC.

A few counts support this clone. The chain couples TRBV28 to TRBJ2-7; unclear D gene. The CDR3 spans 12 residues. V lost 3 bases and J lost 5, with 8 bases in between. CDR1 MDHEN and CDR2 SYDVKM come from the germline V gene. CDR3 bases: TGTGCCAGCAGTTTTGGCAGCCACGAGCAGTACTTC. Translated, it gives CASSFGSHEQYF.

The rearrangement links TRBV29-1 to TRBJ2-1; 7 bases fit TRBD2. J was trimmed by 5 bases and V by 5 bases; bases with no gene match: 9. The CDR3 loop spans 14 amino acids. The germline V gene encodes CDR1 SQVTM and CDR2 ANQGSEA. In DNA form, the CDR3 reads TGCAGCGTTTATCGTCTAGCGGCTAACAATGAGCAGTTCTTC. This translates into CSVYRLAANNEQFF.

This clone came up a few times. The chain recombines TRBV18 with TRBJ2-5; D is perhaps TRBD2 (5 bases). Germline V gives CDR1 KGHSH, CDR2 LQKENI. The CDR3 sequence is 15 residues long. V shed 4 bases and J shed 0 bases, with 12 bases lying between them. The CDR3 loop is CASSQGGRYQETQYF. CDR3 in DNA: TGTGCCAGCTCACAGGGCGGGCGGTACCAAGAGACCCAGTACTTC.

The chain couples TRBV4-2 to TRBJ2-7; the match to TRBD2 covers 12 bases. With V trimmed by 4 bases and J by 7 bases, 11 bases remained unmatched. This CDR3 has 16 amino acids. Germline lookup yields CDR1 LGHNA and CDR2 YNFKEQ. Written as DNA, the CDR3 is TGTGCCAGCAGCCCGTCCGGGACTAGCGGGTTCTCGGAGCAGTACTTC. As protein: CASSPSGTSGFSEQYF.

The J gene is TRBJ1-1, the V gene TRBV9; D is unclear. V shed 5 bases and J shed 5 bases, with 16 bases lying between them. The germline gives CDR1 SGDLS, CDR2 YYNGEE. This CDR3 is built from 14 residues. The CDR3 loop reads CASRPTELGTEAFF. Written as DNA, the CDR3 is TGTGCCAGCAGGCCCACGGAGCTCGGGACTGAAGCTTTCTTT.

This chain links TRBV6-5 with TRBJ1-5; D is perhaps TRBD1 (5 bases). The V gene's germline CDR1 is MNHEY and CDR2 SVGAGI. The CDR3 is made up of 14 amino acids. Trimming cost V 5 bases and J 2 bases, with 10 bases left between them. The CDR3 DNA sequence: TGTGCCAGCAGTGGAGGGGACCGCAATCAGCCCCAGCATTTT. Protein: CASSGGDRNQPQHF.

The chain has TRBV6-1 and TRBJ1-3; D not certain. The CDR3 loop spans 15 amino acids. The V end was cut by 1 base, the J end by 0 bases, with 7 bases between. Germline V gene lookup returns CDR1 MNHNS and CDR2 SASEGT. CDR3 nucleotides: TGTGCCAGCAGTGAAGAAAACTACTCTGGAAACACCATATATTTT. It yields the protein CASSEENYSGNTIYF.

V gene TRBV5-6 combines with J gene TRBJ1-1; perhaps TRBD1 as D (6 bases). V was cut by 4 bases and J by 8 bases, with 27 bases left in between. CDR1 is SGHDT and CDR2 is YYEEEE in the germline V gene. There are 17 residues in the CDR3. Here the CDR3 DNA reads TGTGCCAGCAGCACCGTCCAGGGGACCATTCATTTTATCGAAGCTTTCTTT. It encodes CASSTVQGTIHFIEAFF.

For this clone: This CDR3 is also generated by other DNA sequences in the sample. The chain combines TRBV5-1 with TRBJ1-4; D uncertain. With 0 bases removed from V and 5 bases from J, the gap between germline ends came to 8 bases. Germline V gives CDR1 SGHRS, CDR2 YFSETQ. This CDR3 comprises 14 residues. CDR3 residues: CASSLAGANEKLFF. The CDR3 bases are TGCGCCAGCAGCTTGGCGGGCGCCAATGAAAAACTGTTTTTT.

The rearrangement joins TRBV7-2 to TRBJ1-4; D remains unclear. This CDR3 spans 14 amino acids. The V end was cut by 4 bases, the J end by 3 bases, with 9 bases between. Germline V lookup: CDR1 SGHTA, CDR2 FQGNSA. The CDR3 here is CASSSGRANEKLFF. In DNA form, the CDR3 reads TGTGCCAGCAGCTCGGGGAGGGCTAATGAAAAACTGTTTTTT.

CDR3 sequence (DNA): TGTGCCTGGAGTGCGCAGGGGTTGAACGAGCAGTACTTC. Its protein product is CAWSAQGLNEQYF. The rearrangement joins TRBV30 to TRBJ2-7, with D possibly being TRBD1 (6 bases). Germline loops: CDR1 GTSNPN, CDR2 SVGIG (reference sequence). The V end lost 1 base, the J end lost 5 bases, and 12 bases lay between the germline ends. The length of the CDR3 is 13 residues. The variable domain in full, with the rest retrieved from reference TRBV30 and TRBJ2-7, is SQTIHQWPATLVQPVGSPLSLECTVEGTSNPNLYWYRQAAGRGLQLLFYSVGIGQISSEVPQNLSASRPQDRQFILSSKKLLLSDSGFYLCAWSAQGLNEQYFGPGTRLTVT.

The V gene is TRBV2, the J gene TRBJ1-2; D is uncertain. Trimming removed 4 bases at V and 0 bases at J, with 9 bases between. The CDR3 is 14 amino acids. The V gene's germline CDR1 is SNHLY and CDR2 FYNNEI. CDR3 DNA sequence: TGTGCCAGCAGTGGAGACGGCGCTAACTATGGCTACACCTTC. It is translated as CASSGDGANYGYTF.

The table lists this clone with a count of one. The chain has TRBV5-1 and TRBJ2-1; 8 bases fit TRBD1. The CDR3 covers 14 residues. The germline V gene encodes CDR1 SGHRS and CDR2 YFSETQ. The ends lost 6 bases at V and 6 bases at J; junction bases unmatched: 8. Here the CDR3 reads CASTRGQGFNEQFF. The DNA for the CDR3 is TGCGCCAGCACCCGCGGACAGGGTTTCAATGAGCAGTTCTTC.

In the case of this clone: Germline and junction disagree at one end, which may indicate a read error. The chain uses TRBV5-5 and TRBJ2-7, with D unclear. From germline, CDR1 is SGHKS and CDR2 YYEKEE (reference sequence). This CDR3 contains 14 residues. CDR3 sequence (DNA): TGCGCCAGCAGCCAAGATGAGCAGGTCTACGAGCAGTACTTC. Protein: CASSQDEQVYEQYF.

CDR3 coding DNA: TGTGCCAGCTCACCAGGACAGTCGAACACTGAAGCTTTCTTT. Its protein product is CASSPGQSNTEAFF. This chain joins TRBV18 and TRBJ1-1, with D possibly being TRBD1 (6 bases). Germline V CDR1 and CDR2: KGHSH, LQKENI. V lost 2 bases to trimming and J lost 1 base, with 8 bases between them. The CDR3 totals 14 residues. The full variable domain, with the rest looked up from reference TRBV18 and TRBJ1-1, is NAGVMQNPRHLVRRRGQEARLRCSPMKGHSHVYWYRQLPEEGLKFMVYLQKENIIDESGMPKERFSAEFPKEGPSILRIQQVVRGDSAAYFCASSPGQSNTEAFFGQGTRLTVV.

The CDR3, as DNA: TGTGCCAGCCGAGGGTCCGGGACACTGGGACGGCAGTACTTC. It specifies CASRGSGTLGRQYF. The rearrangement uses TRBV6-1 and TRBJ2-7; maybe TRBD1 (6 bases). Germline V lookup: CDR1 MNHNS, CDR2 SASEGT. With 8 bases removed from V and 9 bases from J, the gap between germline ends came to 23 bases. The CDR3 spans 14 residues.

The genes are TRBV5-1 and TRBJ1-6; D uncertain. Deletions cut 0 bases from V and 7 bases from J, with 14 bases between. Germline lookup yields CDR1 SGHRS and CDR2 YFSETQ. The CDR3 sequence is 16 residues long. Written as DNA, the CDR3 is TGCGCCAGCAGCTTGGGTGTCGTGGGTGGAAATTCACCCCTCCACTTT. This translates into CASSLGVVGGNSPLHF.